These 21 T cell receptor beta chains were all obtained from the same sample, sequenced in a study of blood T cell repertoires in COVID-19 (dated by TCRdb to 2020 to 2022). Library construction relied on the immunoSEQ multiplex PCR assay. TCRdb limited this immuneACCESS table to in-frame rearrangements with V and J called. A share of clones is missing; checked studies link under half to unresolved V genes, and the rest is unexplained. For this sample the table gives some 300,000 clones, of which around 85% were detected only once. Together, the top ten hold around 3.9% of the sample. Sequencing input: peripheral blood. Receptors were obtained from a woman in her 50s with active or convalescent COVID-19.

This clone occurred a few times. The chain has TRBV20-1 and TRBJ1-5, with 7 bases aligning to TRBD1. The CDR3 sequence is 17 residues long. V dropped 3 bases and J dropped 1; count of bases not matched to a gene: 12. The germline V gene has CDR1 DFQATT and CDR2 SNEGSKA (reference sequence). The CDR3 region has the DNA TGCAGTGCTAGTCCGGCCAGGGGGGTGGGAAGCAATCAGCCCCAGCATTTT. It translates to CSASPARGVGSNQPQHF.

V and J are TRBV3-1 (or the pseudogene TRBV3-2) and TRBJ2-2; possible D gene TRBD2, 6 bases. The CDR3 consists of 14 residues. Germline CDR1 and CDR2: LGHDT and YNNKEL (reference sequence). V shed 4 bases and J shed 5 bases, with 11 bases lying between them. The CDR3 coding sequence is TGTGCCAGCAGCCCCGACGGGGGAACCGGGGAGCTGTTTTTT. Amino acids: CASSPDGGTGELFF.

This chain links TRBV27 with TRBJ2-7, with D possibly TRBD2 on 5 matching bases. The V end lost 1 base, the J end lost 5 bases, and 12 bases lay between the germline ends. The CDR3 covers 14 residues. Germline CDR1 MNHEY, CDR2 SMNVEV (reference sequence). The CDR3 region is CASSLYQGGDEQYF. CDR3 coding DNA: TGTGCCAGCAGTTTATACCAAGGAGGAGACGAGCAGTACTTC.

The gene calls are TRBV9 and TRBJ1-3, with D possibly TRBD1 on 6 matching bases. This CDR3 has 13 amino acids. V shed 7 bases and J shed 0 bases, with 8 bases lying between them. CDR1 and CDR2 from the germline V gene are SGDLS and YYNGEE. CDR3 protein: CASEGDSGNTIYF. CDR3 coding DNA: TGTGCCAGCGAGGGGGACTCTGGAAACACCATATATTTT.

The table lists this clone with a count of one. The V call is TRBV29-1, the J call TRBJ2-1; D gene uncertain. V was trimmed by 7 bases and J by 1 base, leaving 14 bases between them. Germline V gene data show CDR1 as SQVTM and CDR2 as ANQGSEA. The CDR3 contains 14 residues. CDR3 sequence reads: CSDQSPSSYNEQFF. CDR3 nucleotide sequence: TGCAGCGACCAATCGCCTAGTTCCTACAATGAGCAGTTCTTC.

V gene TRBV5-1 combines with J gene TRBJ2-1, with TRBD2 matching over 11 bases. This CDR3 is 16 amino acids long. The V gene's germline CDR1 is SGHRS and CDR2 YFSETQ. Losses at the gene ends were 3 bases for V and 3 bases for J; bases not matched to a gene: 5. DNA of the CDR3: TGCGCCAGCAGCTCAACTAGCGGGAGAAGCTACAATGAGCAGTTCTTC. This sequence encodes CASSSTSGRSYNEQFF.

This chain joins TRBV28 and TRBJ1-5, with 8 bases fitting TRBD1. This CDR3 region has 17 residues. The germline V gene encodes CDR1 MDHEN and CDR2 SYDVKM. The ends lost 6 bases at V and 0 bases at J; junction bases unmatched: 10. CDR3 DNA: TGTGCCAGCAGCCCCATTGGACAGGGTTATAGCAATCAGCCCCAGCATTTT. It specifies CASSPIGQGYSNQPQHF.

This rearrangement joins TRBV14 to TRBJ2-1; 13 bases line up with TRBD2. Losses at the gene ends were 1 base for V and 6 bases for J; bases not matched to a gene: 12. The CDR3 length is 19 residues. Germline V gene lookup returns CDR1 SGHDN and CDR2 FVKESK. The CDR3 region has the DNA TGTGCCAGCAGCCAAGCGGGACTAGCGGGGTTTACCGCCGGCAATGAGCAGTTCTTC. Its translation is CASSQAGLAGFTAGNEQFF.

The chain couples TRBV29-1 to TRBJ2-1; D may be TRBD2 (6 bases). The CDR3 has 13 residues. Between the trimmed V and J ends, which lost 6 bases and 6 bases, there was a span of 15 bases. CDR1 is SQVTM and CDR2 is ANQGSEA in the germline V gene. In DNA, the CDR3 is TGCAGCGTACGGGACTCGGGGGTCAATGAGCAGTTCTTC. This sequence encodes CSVRDSGVNEQFF.

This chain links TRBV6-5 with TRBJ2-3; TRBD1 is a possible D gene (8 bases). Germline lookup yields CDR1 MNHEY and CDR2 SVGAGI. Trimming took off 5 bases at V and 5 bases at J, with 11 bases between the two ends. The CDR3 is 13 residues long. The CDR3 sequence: CASSNRGGDTQYF. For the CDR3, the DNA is TGTGCCAGCAGTAACAGGGGGGGAGATACGCAGTATTTT.

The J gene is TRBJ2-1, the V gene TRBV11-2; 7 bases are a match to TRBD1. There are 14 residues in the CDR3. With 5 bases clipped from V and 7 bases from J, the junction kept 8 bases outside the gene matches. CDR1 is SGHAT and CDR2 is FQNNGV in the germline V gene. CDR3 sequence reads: CASSKRDSRNEQFF. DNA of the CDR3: TGTGCCAGCAGCAAGAGGGACAGCCGGAATGAGCAGTTCTTC. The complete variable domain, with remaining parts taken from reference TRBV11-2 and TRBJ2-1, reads EAGVAQSPRYKIIEKRQSVAFWCNPISGHATLYWYQQILGQGPKLLIQFQNNGVVDDSQLPKDRFSAERLKGVDSTLKIQPAKLEDSAVYLCASSKRDSRNEQFFGPGTRLTVL.

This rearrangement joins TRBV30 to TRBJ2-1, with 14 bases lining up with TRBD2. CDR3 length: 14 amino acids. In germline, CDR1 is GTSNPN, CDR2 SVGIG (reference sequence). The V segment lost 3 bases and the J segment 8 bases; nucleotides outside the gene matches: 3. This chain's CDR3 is CAWSPGLAGDEQFF. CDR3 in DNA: TGTGCCTGGAGCCCGGGACTAGCGGGAGATGAGCAGTTCTTC. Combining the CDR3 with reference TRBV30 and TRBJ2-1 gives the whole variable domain SQTIHQWPATLVQPVGSPLSLECTVEGTSNPNLYWYRQAAGRGLQLLFYSVGIGQISSEVPQNLSASRPQDRQFILSSKKLLLSDSGFYLCAWSPGLAGDEQFFGPGTRLTVL.

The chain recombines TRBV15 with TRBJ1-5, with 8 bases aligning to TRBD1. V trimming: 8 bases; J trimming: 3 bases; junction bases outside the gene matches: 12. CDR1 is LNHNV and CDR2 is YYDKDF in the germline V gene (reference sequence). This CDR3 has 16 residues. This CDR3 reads CATSRFQDRVNQPQHF. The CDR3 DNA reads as TGTGCCACCTCTCGATTCCAGGACAGGGTCAATCAGCCCCAGCATTTT.

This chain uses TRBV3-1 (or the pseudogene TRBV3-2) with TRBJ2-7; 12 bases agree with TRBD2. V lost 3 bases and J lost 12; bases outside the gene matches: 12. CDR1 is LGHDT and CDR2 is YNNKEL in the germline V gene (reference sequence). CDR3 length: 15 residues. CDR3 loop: CASSQATSGRGRRYF. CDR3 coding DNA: TGTGCCAGCAGCCAGGCGACTAGCGGGAGAGGTCGCCGGTACTTC.

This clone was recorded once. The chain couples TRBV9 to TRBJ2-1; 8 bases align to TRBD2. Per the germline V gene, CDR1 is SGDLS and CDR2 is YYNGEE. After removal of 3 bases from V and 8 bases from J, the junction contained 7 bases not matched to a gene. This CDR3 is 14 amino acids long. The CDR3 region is CASSDTGGLDEQFF. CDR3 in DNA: TGTGCCAGCAGCGATACGGGAGGGCTGGATGAGCAGTTCTTC.

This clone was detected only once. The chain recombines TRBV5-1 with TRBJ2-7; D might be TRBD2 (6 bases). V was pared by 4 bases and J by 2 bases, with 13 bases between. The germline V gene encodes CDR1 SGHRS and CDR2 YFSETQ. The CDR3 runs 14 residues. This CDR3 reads CASSAGSTAYEQYF. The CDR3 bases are TGCGCCAGCAGCGCGGGATCGACAGCCTACGAGCAGTACTTC.

CDR3 region: CATSDPRSYNEQFF. CDR3 DNA: TGTGCCACCAGTGACCCCCGCTCCTACAATGAGCAGTTCTTC. The chain combines TRBV24-1 with TRBJ2-1, with D uncertain. Germline V CDR1 and CDR2: KGHDR, SFDVKD. The CDR3 has 14 amino acids. Deletions cut 4 bases from V and 0 bases from J, with 6 bases between.

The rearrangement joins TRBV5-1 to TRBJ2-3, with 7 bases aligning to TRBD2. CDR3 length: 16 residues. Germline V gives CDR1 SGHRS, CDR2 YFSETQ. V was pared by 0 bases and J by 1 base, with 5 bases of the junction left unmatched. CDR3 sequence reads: CASSLEAGQRTDTQYF. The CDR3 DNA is TGCGCCAGCAGCTTGGAAGCGGGGCAGCGCACAGATACGCAGTATTTT. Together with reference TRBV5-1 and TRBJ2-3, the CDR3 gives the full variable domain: KAGVTQTPRYLIKTRGQQVTLSCSPISGHRSVSWYQQTPGQGLQFLFEYFSETQRNKGNFPGRFSGRQFSNSRSEMNVSTLELGDSALYLCASSLEAGQRTDTQYFGPGTRLTVL.

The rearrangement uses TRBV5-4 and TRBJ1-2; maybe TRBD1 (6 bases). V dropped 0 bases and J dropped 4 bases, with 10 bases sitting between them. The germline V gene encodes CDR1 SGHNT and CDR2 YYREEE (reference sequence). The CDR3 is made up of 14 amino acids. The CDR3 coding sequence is TGTGCCAGCAGCTTGGACAGGGCCGGCTATGGCTACACCTTC. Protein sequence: CASSLDRAGYGYTF.

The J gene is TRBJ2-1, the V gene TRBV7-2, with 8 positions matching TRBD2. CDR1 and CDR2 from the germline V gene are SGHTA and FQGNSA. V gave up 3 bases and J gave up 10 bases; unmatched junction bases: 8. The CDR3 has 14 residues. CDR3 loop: CASSFQAGVDEQFF. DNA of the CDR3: TGTGCCAGCAGCTTTCAAGCGGGAGTGGACGAGCAGTTCTTC. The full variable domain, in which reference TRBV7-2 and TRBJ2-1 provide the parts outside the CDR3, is GAGVSQSPSNKVTEKGKDVELRCDPISGHTALYWYRQSLGQGLEFLIYFQGNSAPDKSGLPSDRFSAERTGGSVSTLTIQRTQQEDSAVYLCASSFQAGVDEQFFGPGTRLTVL.

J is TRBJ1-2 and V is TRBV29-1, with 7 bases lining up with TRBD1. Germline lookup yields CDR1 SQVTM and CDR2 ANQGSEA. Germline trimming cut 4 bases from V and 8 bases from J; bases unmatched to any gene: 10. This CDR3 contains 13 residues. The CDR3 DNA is TGCAGCGTTGTGAAAGGGGGCTTTTCCGGCTACACCTTC. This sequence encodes CSVVKGGFSGYTF.